The table lists the clone carrying this T cell receptor (beta chain) with a count of one. V lost 3 bases and J lost 1, with 9 bases in between. This CDR3 is built from 13 residues. Germline CDR1 is DFQATT and CDR2 is SNEGSKA (reference sequence). The entry originates in a study of blood T cell repertoires in COVID-19. Study-wide context: Samples representing acute and convalescent COVID-19 were sourced from the United States, Italy and Spain. From T cells, B-cell-depleted T cells, or PBMCs came the material, which was cDNA or gDNA.

Per the study methods: The assay estimated nucleated cells by amplifying reference gene primers. Data came from immunoSEQ multiplex PCR; TCRdb stores just in-frame clones and leaves some out. The DNA was the basis for D and trimming; V, J and clone size are from that table. The sample gives under 350,000 clones, 75% to 90% of which show up once; about 1.7% is in the top ten. This chain joins TRBV20-1 and TRBJ1-1, with D unresolved. Material: PBMCs or T cells enriched from blood (not recorded which). The receptor was isolated from a woman in her 40s who had recovered from COVID-19. CDR3 loop: CSASLQRNTEAFF. DNA for the CDR3: TGCAGTGCTAGTCTACAGAGGAACACTGAAGCTTTCTTT.